This record looks at one T cell receptor beta chain sequence and its context. The antigen remains undetermined. This specimen comes from a study of T cells after yellow fever vaccination. Broader study findings: Bulk-population clonotypes that are abundant could appear as contaminants in FACS-sorted repertoires. Compared with primary, the secondary response was weaker and peaked at day 5, not 15.

Synthesis of TCR cDNA relied on 5'RACE template switching, which attached a universal primer site and UMIs. TCRdb re-called the 5' RACE reads through MiXCR, storing one row per CDR3 protein. Here the sample spans 300,000 to 400,000 distinct CDR3 sequences, 8.7% being singletons. The receptor comes from a man aged 18 to 29 who received the YFV17D yellow fever vaccine. The sample here was PBMCs, taken on the day of the first yellow fever vaccination.

The chain's CDR3 is CASSRGRPYNEQFF. Here the CDR3 DNA reads TGTGCCAGCAGCCGCGGGAGGCCCTACAATGAGCAGTTCTTC. This rearrangement joins TRBV13 to TRBJ2-1, with 8 bases aligning to TRBD2. Germline V gene data show CDR1 as PRHDT and CDR2 as FYEKMQ (reference sequence). V lost 5 bases and J lost 2; bases outside the gene matches: 2. The CDR3 length is 14 residues. Drawing the rest from reference TRBV13 and TRBJ2-1, the complete variable domain is AAGVIQSPRHLIKEKRETATLKCYPIPRHDTVYWYQQGPGQDPQFLISFYEKMQSDKGSIPDRFSAQQFSDYHSELNMSSLELGDSALYFCASSRGRPYNEQFFGPGTRLTVL.